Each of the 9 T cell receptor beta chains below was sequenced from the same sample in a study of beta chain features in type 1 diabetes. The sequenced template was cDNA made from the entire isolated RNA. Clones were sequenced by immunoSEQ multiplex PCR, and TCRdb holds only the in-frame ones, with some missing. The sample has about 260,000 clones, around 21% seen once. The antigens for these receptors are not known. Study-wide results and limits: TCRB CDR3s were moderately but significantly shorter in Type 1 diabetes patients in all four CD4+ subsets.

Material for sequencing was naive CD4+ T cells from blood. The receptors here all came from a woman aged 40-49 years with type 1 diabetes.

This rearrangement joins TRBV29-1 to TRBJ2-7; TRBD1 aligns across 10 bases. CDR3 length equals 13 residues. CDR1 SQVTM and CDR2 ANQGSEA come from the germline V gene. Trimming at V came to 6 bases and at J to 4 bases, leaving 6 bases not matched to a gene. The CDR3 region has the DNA TGCAGCGTCCTTTGGGACAGGGGTTACGAGCAGTACTTC. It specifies CSVLWDRGYEQYF.

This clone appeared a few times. The DNA of the CDR3 is TGTGCCAGCAGTGCGACAGGGGACCTCGCCTATGGCTACACCTTC. As protein: CASSATGDLAYGYTF. This chain uses TRBV5-6 with TRBJ1-2; 8 bases line up with TRBD1. The ends lost 5 bases at V and 4 bases at J; junction bases unmatched: 10. Germline values: CDR1 SGHDT, CDR2 YYEEEE. The CDR3 length is 15 residues.

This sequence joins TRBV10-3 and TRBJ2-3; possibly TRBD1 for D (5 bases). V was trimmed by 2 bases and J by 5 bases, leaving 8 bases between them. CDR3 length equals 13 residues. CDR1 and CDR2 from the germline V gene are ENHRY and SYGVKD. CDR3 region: CAISEGRGDTQYF. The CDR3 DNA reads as TGTGCCATCAGTGAGGGTAGGGGAGATACGCAGTATTTT.

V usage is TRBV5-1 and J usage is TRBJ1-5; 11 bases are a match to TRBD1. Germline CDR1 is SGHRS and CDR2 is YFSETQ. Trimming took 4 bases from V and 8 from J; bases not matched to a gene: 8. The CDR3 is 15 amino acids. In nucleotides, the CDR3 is TGCGCCAGCAGCCCCGGGACAGGGGGTGGGGAGCCCCAGCATTTT. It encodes CASSPGTGGGEPQHF.

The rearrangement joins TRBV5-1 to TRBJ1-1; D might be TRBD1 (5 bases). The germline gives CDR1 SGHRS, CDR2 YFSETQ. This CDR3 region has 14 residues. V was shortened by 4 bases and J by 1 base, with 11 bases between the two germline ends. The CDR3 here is CASSLSTGNTEAFF. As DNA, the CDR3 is TGCGCCAGCAGCCTCTCTACAGGGAACACTGAAGCTTTCTTT.

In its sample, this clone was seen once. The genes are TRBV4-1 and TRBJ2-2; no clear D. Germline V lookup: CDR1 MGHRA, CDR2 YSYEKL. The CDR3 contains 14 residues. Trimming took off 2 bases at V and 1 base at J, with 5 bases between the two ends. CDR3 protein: CASSQRENTGELFF. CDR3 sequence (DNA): TGCGCCAGCAGCCAACGAGAGAACACCGGGGAGCTGTTTTTT.

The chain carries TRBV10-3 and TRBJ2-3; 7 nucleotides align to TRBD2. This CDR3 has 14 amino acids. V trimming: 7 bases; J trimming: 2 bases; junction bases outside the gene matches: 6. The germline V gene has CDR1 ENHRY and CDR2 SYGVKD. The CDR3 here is CAIILAEVTDTQYF. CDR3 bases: TGTGCCATCATTCTAGCGGAAGTCACAGATACGCAGTATTTT.

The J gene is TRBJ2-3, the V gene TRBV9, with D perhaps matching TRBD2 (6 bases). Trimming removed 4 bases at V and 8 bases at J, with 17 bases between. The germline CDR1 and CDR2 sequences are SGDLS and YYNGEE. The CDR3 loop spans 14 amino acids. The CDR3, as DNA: TGTGCCAGCAGCCTCCGACTAGGGGAAGGTACGCAGTATTTT. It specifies CASSLRLGEGTQYF.

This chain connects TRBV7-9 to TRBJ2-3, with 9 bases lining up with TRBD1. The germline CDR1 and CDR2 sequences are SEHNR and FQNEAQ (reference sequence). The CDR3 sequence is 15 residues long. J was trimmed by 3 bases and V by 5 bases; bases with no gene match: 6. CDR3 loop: CASSPRDRATDTQYF. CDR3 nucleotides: TGTGCCAGCAGCCCCCGGGACAGGGCAACAGATACGCAGTATTTT.